What follows describes a single T cell receptor (beta chain). These data come from a study of blood T cell repertoires in COVID-19. Study-wide background: T cells, B-cell-depleted T cells, or PBMCs supplied cDNA or gDNA.

Some clones are missing from TCRdb's copy, which holds only in-frame ones; the method was immunoSEQ multiplex PCR. The sample has roughly 300,000 clones; around 87% are singletons. The CDR3 spans 14 residues. The V gene end was trimmed by 4 bases and the J gene end by 0 bases; junction bases not matched to a gene: 3. Germline values: CDR1 MNHNS, CDR2 SASEGT. Participants were aged about 18 to 95 years, lived in some 23 US areas, and enrolled virtually. Grouping used clinical history reported by participants in a survey and questionnaire. The chain joins TRBV6-1 to TRBJ2-7; 7 nucleotides match TRBD2. Sequences were obtained from PBMCs or T cells enriched from blood (not recorded which). This TCR was recovered from a woman in her twenties or thirties who had recovered from COVID-19. This CDR3 is CASSGAGSSYEQYF. CDR3 bases: TGTGCCAGCAGTGGAGCGGGGAGCTCCTACGAGCAGTACTTC.